Listed below are T cell receptor beta chains from one sample, sequenced in a study of shared clonotypes between healthy human individuals. Only in-frame clones appear in the TCRdb table, and some are missing; sequencing was by immunoSEQ multiplex PCR. The data show hundreds of thousands of clones, with around three quarters seen just once and approximately 12% held by the top ten. The sample consisted of PBMCs. These receptors were collected from a woman aged 40 to 55 in good health. Some clones in this sample may be carry-over from other donors' samples. Both conserved end residues are part of each CDR3. A D gene is named only where the DNA matches it firmly. Clone size is stated in some rows and not others, as once, few, many or a class when expanded.

clone_size,j_call,v_call,d_call,cdr3_nt,cdr3_aa
.,TRBJ1-5,TRBV28,.,TGTGCCAGCAGCTGGGGATGGGGGGCCGGTCAGCCCCAGCATTTT,CASSWGWGAGQPQHF
.,TRBJ2-7,TRBV11-2,.,TGTGCCAGCAGCCAAGGACCCCCCGGTTGGTACGAGCAGTACTTC,CASSQGPPGWYEQYF
.,TRBJ2-7,TRBV5-1,TRBD2,TGCGCCAGCAGCTGGGCGAGGGGAGCGGGAGTAATGGACGAGCAGTACTTC,CASSWARGAGVMDEQYF
.,TRBJ2-1,TRBV28,TRBD2,TGTGCCAGCAGTTTACCCAGCGGGAGGGCCAAAGATGAGCAGTTCTTC,CASSLPSGRAKDEQFF
.,TRBJ1-4,TRBV18,TRBD1,TGTGCCAGCTCACCACGGGACAGAAGGGGAGAAAAACTGTTTTTT,CASSPRDRRGEKLFF
.,TRBJ2-1,TRBV27,TRBD2,TGTGCCAGCAGTTCCCCAACTAGCGGGAGGGGGGGTGAGCAGTTCTTC,CASSSPTSGRGGEQFF
few,TRBJ2-3,TRBV5-1,.,TGCGCCAGCAGCTTCGGTGAAACAGATACGCAGTATTTT,CASSFGETDTQYF
.,TRBJ2-1,TRBV4-2,.,TGTGCCAGCAGCCCCCCCAGAAGCGACCAAAACAATGAGCAGTTCTTC,CASSPPRSDQNNEQFF
.,TRBJ1-1,TRBV6-6,.,TGTGCCAGCAATCCGGGTTTCACTGAAGCTTTCTTT,CASNPGFTEAFF
.,TRBJ2-1,TRBV9,TRBD2,TGTGCCAGCAGCGTAGAAGCGGGAGCCTACAATGAGCAGTTCTTC,CASSVEAGAYNEQFF
.,TRBJ2-1,TRBV30,TRBD2,TGTGCCTGGAGTGTGTCTAGCGGGATTTTCAATGAGCAGTTCTTC,CAWSVSSGIFNEQFF
.,TRBJ1-4,TRBV7-9,TRBD1,TGTGCCAGCAGCTTGACAGGGGTTAATGAAAAACTGTTTTTT,CASSLTGVNEKLFF
.,TRBJ2-7,TRBV11-1,.,TGTGCCAGCAGCTTGGGCAATCTGGAGTCTCGGGAGCAGTACTTC,CASSLGNLESREQYF